The 27 T cell receptor beta chains reported below all come from one sample, sequenced in a study of blood T cell repertoires in COVID-19. Sequenced by immunoSEQ multiplex PCR; TCRdb stores in-frame clones only, minus some. The sample lists under 15,000 clones; about 90% were seen once. Sequencing was carried out using peripheral blood. These receptors were obtained from a woman in her 70s with active COVID-19.

This chain uses TRBV5-6 with TRBJ1-5; TRBD1 aligns across 12 bases. V was pared by 4 bases and J by 8 bases, with 7 bases of the junction left unmatched. This CDR3 comprises 15 residues. CDR1 SGHDT and CDR2 YYEEEE come from the germline V gene. Written as DNA, the CDR3 is TGTGCCAGCAGCAGCCGGGACAGGGGGCAAGAGCCCCAGCATTTT. Its protein product is CASSSRDRGQEPQHF.

The V gene is TRBV27, the J gene TRBJ2-7; 7 nucleotides line up with TRBD2. The CDR3 has 16 residues. The V gene end was trimmed by 7 bases and the J gene end by 4 bases; junction bases not matched to a gene: 16. Germline V gene lookup returns CDR1 MNHEY and CDR2 SMNVEV (reference sequence). CDR3 bases: TGTGCCAGCAACCCCGCAGGGACTACTACCCCTTACGAGCAGTACTTC. This translates into CASNPAGTTTPYEQYF.

The V gene is TRBV5-4, the J gene TRBJ2-3; the D is unclear. Trimming stripped 4 bases from V and 0 bases from J, with 9 bases between. The germline V gene has CDR1 SGHNT and CDR2 YYREEE (reference sequence). CDR3 size: 14 residues. CDR3 bases: TGTGCCAGCAGCACGCCCCGGAGCACAGATACGCAGTATTTT. Its protein product is CASSTPRSTDTQYF.

The chain is built from TRBV11-3 and TRBJ2-7, with D unresolved. The CDR3 is made up of 12 amino acids. With 8 bases removed from V and 1 base from J, the gap between germline ends came to 9 bases. The germline CDR1 and CDR2 sequences are SGHNT and YENEEA. CDR3 in DNA: TGTGCCAGCGGTGCAACTTCCTACGAGCAGTACTTC. This encodes CASGATSYEQYF.

The rearrangement joins TRBV6-5 to TRBJ2-1; 11 nucleotides line up with TRBD2. The CDR3 is 14 amino acids. CDR1 and CDR2 from the germline V gene are MNHEY and SVGAGI. Trimming removed 6 bases from V and 6 bases from J; junction bases left unmatched: 4. The CDR3 protein is CASSRGTSGNEQFF. Written as DNA, the CDR3 is TGTGCCAGCAGCCGGGGGACTAGCGGCAATGAGCAGTTCTTC.

The chain has TRBV6-5 and TRBJ2-2, with D perhaps matching TRBD2 (6 bases). Trimming pared 6 bases from V and 7 bases from J, leaving 18 bases between. This CDR3 has 15 amino acids. Germline V gives CDR1 MNHEY, CDR2 SVGAGI. The CDR3 loop reads CASSHAGLGGGELFF. The CDR3 coding sequence is TGTGCCAGCAGCCACGCCGGGCTGGGGGGCGGGGAGCTGTTTTTT.

V and J are TRBV2 and TRBJ1-2, with a possible D match to TRBD1 (6 bases). V lost 4 bases to trimming and J lost 1 base, with 7 bases between them. The CDR3 has 13 amino acids. From germline, CDR1 is SNHLY and CDR2 FYNNEI. The CDR3 region is CASSGTVNYGYTF. Here the CDR3 DNA reads TGTGCCAGCAGTGGGACAGTTAACTATGGCTACACCTTC.

The chain recombines TRBV9 with TRBJ2-7; D uncertain. Looked up from germline, CDR1 is SGDLS and CDR2 is YYNGEE. Trimming took off 4 bases at V and 0 bases at J, with 14 bases between the two ends. The CDR3 sequence is 15 residues long. The DNA for the CDR3 is TGTGCCAGCAGCCCCGGAGAGGCCTACTCCTACGAGCAGTACTTC. Protein sequence: CASSPGEAYSYEQYF.

The V and J genes are TRBV5-6 and TRBJ2-1, with 8 bases fitting TRBD2. The CDR3 is made up of 16 amino acids. J was trimmed by 7 bases and V by 2 bases; bases with no gene match: 11. Germline V gene data show CDR1 as SGHDT and CDR2 as YYEEEE. CDR3 DNA sequence: TGTGCCAGCAGCTTACGGATCCTAGCGGGCTATAATGAGCAGTTCTTC. This gives the protein CASSLRILAGYNEQFF.

The chain carries TRBV7-3 and TRBJ2-5; tentative D call: TRBD1 (6 bases). V shed 8 bases and J shed 1 base, with 14 bases lying between them. Germline V gives CDR1 SGHTA, CDR2 FQGTGA. CDR3 size: 14 residues. CDR3 region: CASSRWGLQETQYF. CDR3 nucleotides: TGTGCCAGCTCACGTTGGGGGCTCCAAGAGACCCAGTACTTC.

In this sample, this clone turned up once. This chain joins TRBV3-1 (or the pseudogene TRBV3-2) and TRBJ2-5; TRBD2 matches at 12 bases. Losses at the gene ends were 0 bases for V and 1 base for J; bases not matched to a gene: 6. The CDR3 loop spans 18 amino acids. The germline V gene has CDR1 LGHDT and CDR2 YNNKEL (reference sequence). This CDR3 is CASSQDPRTSGTQETQYF. In DNA form, the CDR3 reads TGTGCCAGCAGCCAAGACCCTCGGACTAGCGGGACCCAAGAGACCCAGTACTTC.

This clone was counted between two and nine times. The chain links TRBV5-1 to TRBJ2-2, with 14 bases aligning to TRBD2. V dropped 4 bases and J dropped 0; count of bases not matched to a gene: 8. The V gene's germline CDR1 is SGHRS and CDR2 YFSETQ. The CDR3 consists of 19 residues. CDR3 nucleotide sequence: TGCGCCAGCAGCCGCCAGACTAGCGGGAGGGAGGCGAACACCGGGGAGCTGTTTTTT. This gives the protein CASSRQTSGREANTGELFF.

The chain employs TRBV9 and TRBJ2-3; 8 nucleotides line up with TRBD1. This CDR3 is built from 14 residues. V lost 3 bases and J lost 4; bases outside the gene matches: 4. CDR1 is SGDLS and CDR2 is YYNGEE in the germline V gene. CDR3 in amino acids: CASSAGQGPDTQYF. CDR3 coding DNA: TGTGCCAGCAGCGCCGGACAGGGTCCAGATACGCAGTATTTT.

The chain employs TRBV24-1 and TRBJ2-2; tentative D call: TRBD1 (6 bases). The CDR3 extends over 14 amino acids. Trimming took off 4 bases at V and 6 bases at J, with 11 bases between the two ends. Germline V gene sequence: CDR1 KGHDR, CDR2 SFDVKD. DNA of the CDR3: TGTGCCACCAGTGACACAGGGTTCGCCGGGGAGCTGTTTTTT. Translating gives CATSDTGFAGELFF.

The chain carries TRBV21-1 and TRBJ2-7; whether TRBD1, the table's D call, matches the DNA was not checked. TRBV21-1 is a pseudogene segment. CDR3 length equals 18 residues. The CDR3: CASSDKQSHNRGGNEQYF. The CDR3 nucleotides are TGTGCCAGCAGCGATAAACAGAGCCATAACAGGGGCGGGAACGAGCAGTACTTC.

The J gene is TRBJ2-5, the V gene TRBV7-8, with a tentative D call TRBD2 (5 bases). Germline CDR1 is SGHVS and CDR2 is FQNEAQ. V dropped 3 bases and J dropped 4 bases, with 12 bases sitting between them. The CDR3 spans 14 residues. As DNA, the CDR3 is TGTGCCAGCAGCTTCCGGGATCGGGGAGAGACCCAGTACTTC. It specifies CASSFRDRGETQYF.

The chain recombines TRBV5-1 with TRBJ2-5, with 10 bases fitting TRBD2. Per germline, CDR1 SGHRS and CDR2 YFSETQ. The ends lost 4 bases at V and 4 bases at J; junction bases unmatched: 4. The CDR3 consists of 14 residues. The CDR3 spells CASSDVAGGETQYF. Written as DNA, the CDR3 is TGCGCCAGCAGCGATGTAGCGGGAGGAGAGACCCAGTACTTC.

V and J are TRBV5-1 and TRBJ2-7, with D possibly TRBD2 on 5 matching bases. This CDR3 is 14 amino acids long. Trimming cost V 5 bases and J 2 bases, with 14 bases left between them. Germline V lookup: CDR1 SGHRS, CDR2 YFSETQ. This chain's CDR3 is CASRAAGLAYEQYF. The CDR3 coding sequence is TGCGCCAGCAGGGCCGCTGGACTCGCCTACGAGCAGTACTTC. The full variable domain, in which reference TRBV5-1 and TRBJ2-7 provide the parts outside the CDR3, is KAGVTQTPRYLIKTRGQQVTLSCSPISGHRSVSWYQQTPGQGLQFLFEYFSETQRNKGNFPGRFSGRQFSNSRSEMNVSTLELGDSALYLCASRAAGLAYEQYFGPGTRLTVT.

The chain joins TRBV6-5 to TRBJ1-5; TRBD1 aligns across 8 bases. Per the germline V gene, CDR1 is MNHEY and CDR2 is SVGAGI. With V trimmed by 10 bases and J by 4 bases, 6 bases remained unmatched. The CDR3 consists of 13 residues. The CDR3, as DNA: TGTGCCACCGGGACAGGCTGGAATCAGCCCCAGCATTTT. It encodes CATGTGWNQPQHF.

The V and J genes are TRBV30 and TRBJ2-5; 10 bases line up with TRBD1. The CDR3 covers 15 residues. After removal of 4 bases from V and 3 bases from J, the junction contained 8 bases not matched to a gene. Germline CDR1 is GTSNPN and CDR2 is SVGIG (reference sequence). CDR3 region: CAWTSKGQGKETQYF. For the CDR3, the DNA is TGTGCCTGGACTTCAAAGGGACAGGGGAAAGAGACCCAGTACTTC. The complete variable domain, with remaining parts taken from reference TRBV30 and TRBJ2-5, reads SQTIHQWPATLVQPVGSPLSLECTVEGTSNPNLYWYRQAAGRGLQLLFYSVGIGQISSEVPQNLSASRPQDRQFILSSKKLLLSDSGFYLCAWTSKGQGKETQYFGPGTRLLVL.

The V gene is TRBV19, the J gene TRBJ2-7, with TRBD1 matching over 8 bases. CDR1 and CDR2 (germline): LNHDA, SQIVND (reference sequence). The CDR3 runs 15 residues. V gave up 3 bases and J gave up 4 bases; unmatched junction bases: 8. The chain's CDR3 is CASSIQPGGNYEQYF. The CDR3 coding sequence is TGTGCCAGTAGTATTCAGCCAGGGGGCAATTACGAGCAGTACTTC.

In the case of this clone: The junction shows a germline mismatch at one end, possibly a read error. The CDR3 loop reads CASSIRIDRVKTEAFF. CDR3 DNA: TGTGCCAGTAGTATCCGTATAGACAGGGTGAAAACTGAAGCTTTCTTT. The chain recombines TRBV19 with TRBJ1-1; 7 nucleotides line up with TRBD1. CDR3 length equals 16 residues. Germline V lookup: CDR1 LNHDA, CDR2 SQIVND (reference sequence). The entire variable domain, with the rest obtained from reference TRBV19 and TRBJ1-1, is as follows: DGGITQSPKYLFRKEGQNVTLSCEQNLNHDAMYWYRQDPGQGLRLIYYSQIVNDFQKGDIAEGYSVSREKKESFPLTVTSAQKNPTAFYLCASSIRIDRVKTEAFFGQGTRLTVV.

The J gene is TRBJ1-1, the V gene TRBV6-5; D not certain. The CDR3 covers 11 residues. Trimming removed 5 bases from V and 8 bases from J, with 9 bases in between. Germline-derived CDR1 and CDR2 are MNHEY and SVGAGI. The chain's CDR3 is CASSQTGEAFF. In DNA, the CDR3 is TGTGCCAGCAGTCAGACTGGGGAAGCTTTCTTT.

The CDR3 sequence is CASRQVEASNYGYTF. The CDR3 DNA reads as TGTGCCAGCAGGCAGGTGGAAGCCTCTAACTATGGCTACACCTTC. J is TRBJ1-2 and V is TRBV5-6; D uncertain. CDR3 size: 15 residues. Per germline, CDR1 SGHDT and CDR2 YYEEEE. Trimming removed 5 bases from V and 0 bases from J, with 14 bases in between.

The sample holds one count of this clone. This chain joins TRBV18 and TRBJ2-7; 7 positions agree with TRBD2. Trimming cost V 7 bases and J 5 bases; bases outside gene matches: 17. The CDR3 runs to 16 residues. Germline V CDR1 and CDR2: KGHSH, LQKENI. The CDR3 coding sequence is TGTGCCAGCTGCGTCACGGGAGGACTAGTACTTGACGAGCAGTACTTC. It encodes CASCVTGGLVLDEQYF.

The chain has TRBV3-1 (or the pseudogene TRBV3-2) and TRBJ2-1, with 11 bases identical to TRBD2. This CDR3 is 14 amino acids long. J lost 9 bases, V lost 3 bases, and 4 bases had no gene match. Germline V gene data show CDR1 as LGHDT and CDR2 as YNNKEL (reference sequence). The CDR3 sequence: CASSHLAGGIEQFF. The CDR3 nucleotides read TGTGCCAGCAGCCACCTAGCGGGAGGAATTGAGCAGTTCTTC.

The V and J genes are TRBV5-4 and TRBJ2-5; D not resolved. Germline loops: CDR1 SGHNT, CDR2 YYREEE (reference sequence). V lost 5 bases and J lost 5, with 13 bases in between. This CDR3 is 13 amino acids long. In nucleotides, the CDR3 is TGTGCCAGCAGTTCTGACTCCGAGGAGACCCAGTACTTC. Translating gives CASSSDSEETQYF. Complete variable domain (other parts from reference TRBV5-4 and TRBJ2-5): ETGVTQSPTHLIKTRGQQVTLRCSSQSGHNTVSWYQQALGQGPQFIFQYYREEENGRGNFPPRFSGLQFPNYSSELNVNALELDDSALYLCASSSDSEETQYFGPGTRLLVL.